These 22 T cell receptor beta chains originate from one sample sequenced in a study of blood T cell repertoires in COVID-19. This table comes from immunoSEQ multiplex PCR, and its TCRdb copy is limited to in-frame clones, with some not included. Seen here are a few hundred thousand clones, roughly 90% observed once, and the top ten hold approximately 6.5%. What was sequenced was peripheral blood. These receptors originate from a man younger than 30 who had recovered from COVID-19.

The chain couples TRBV30 to TRBJ2-1; a possible D gene is TRBD2 (6 bases). The germline CDR1 and CDR2 sequences are GTSNPN and SVGIG (reference sequence). Trimming shortened V by 0 bases and J by 3 bases, and 18 bases separated the two germline ends. The length of the CDR3 is 17 residues. CDR3 protein: CAWSVWGLEVIYNEQFF. The CDR3 DNA sequence: TGTGCCTGGAGTGTATGGGGACTGGAGGTAATCTACAATGAGCAGTTCTTC.

V usage is TRBV9 and J usage is TRBJ1-2; 8 bases map to TRBD1. This CDR3 contains 14 residues. Germline lookup yields CDR1 SGDLS and CDR2 YYNGEE. V dropped 0 bases and J dropped 2; count of bases not matched to a gene: 0. The CDR3 coding sequence is TGTGCCAGCAGCGTAGGACAGGGGAACTATGGCTACACCTTC. Translation gives CASSVGQGNYGYTF.

The chain couples TRBV2 to TRBJ2-1, with 7 bases lining up with TRBD1. J gave up 10 bases and V 6 bases, and 6 bases lay outside the gene matches. This CDR3 is 12 amino acids long. CDR1 and CDR2 (germline): SNHLY, FYNNEI. The CDR3 loop reads CASRPDRDEQFF. The CDR3 region has the DNA TGTGCCAGCAGACCCGACAGGGACGAGCAGTTCTTC.

Points on this clone: The same CDR3 arises from other DNA sequences in this sample as well. This chain links TRBV18 with TRBJ1-2; 8 bases line up with TRBD1. This CDR3 has 15 residues. J was trimmed by 3 bases and V by 3 bases; bases with no gene match: 6. Germline V gene sequence: CDR1 KGHSH, CDR2 LQKENI. CDR3 protein: CASSPGTGGDYGYTF. The CDR3 region has the DNA TGTGCCAGCTCACCCGGGACAGGAGGTGACTATGGCTACACCTTC.

The chain combines TRBV11-3 with TRBJ2-1; TRBD2 agrees at 13 bases. The V segment lost 2 bases and the J segment 5 bases; nucleotides outside the gene matches: 3. The CDR3 spans 16 residues. Germline V gene lookup returns CDR1 SGHNT and CDR2 YENEEA. This CDR3 reads CASSLLGLAGDNEQFF. DNA of the CDR3: TGTGCCAGCAGCTTACTTGGACTAGCGGGAGACAATGAGCAGTTCTTC.

This sequence joins TRBV27 and TRBJ1-4; TRBD1 matches at 12 bases. Germline lookup yields CDR1 MNHEY and CDR2 SMNVEV (reference sequence). The CDR3 contains 19 residues. V shed 5 bases, J shed 3 bases, and the junction held 13 bases outside the gene matches. The CDR3 coding sequence is TGTGCCAGCAGTCTTTATTATGGGACAGGGGGCACGGCTAATGAAAAACTGTTTTTT. This encodes CASSLYYGTGGTANEKLFF.

This chain links TRBV10-3 with TRBJ2-2; TRBD2 is a possible D gene (5 bases). V dropped 0 bases and J dropped 4 bases, with 12 bases sitting between them. The CDR3 loop spans 16 amino acids. Germline CDR1 is ENHRY and CDR2 is SYGVKD. The CDR3 is CAISESTEGGTGELFF. In nucleotides, the CDR3 is TGTGCCATCAGTGAGTCCACAGAGGGCGGCACCGGGGAGCTGTTTTTT.

This chain connects TRBV18 to TRBJ1-2; no definite D call. Germline loops: CDR1 KGHSH, CDR2 LQKENI. CDR3 length equals 18 residues. V lost 1 base and J lost 0, with 18 bases in between. In DNA, the CDR3 is TGTGCCAGCTCACCACAGGAGGGTCCGGATTTAGCTAACTATGGCTACACCTTC. It encodes CASSPQEGPDLANYGYTF.

The gene calls are TRBV11-2 and TRBJ1-3, with D perhaps matching TRBD1 (6 bases). There are 15 residues in the CDR3. Trimming removed 5 bases at V and 2 bases at J, with 13 bases between. The germline V gene encodes CDR1 SGHAT and CDR2 FQNNGV. CDR3 amino acids: CASSLTGDTGNTIYF. CDR3 coding DNA: TGTGCCAGCAGCCTGACCGGGGACACTGGAAACACCATATATTTT.

This clone has a handful of counts. In DNA, the CDR3 is TGTGCCAGCAGCTCATGGACAGGAACCCCCTACGAGCAGTACTTC. Protein: CASSSWTGTPYEQYF. V gene TRBV13 combines with J gene TRBJ2-7; 7 bases line up with TRBD1. Germline V gene sequence: CDR1 PRHDT, CDR2 FYEKMQ (reference sequence). V was clipped by 4 bases and J by 2 bases; unmatched bases: 8. The CDR3 consists of 15 residues.

The chain couples TRBV2 to TRBJ1-1, with 7 nucleotides matching TRBD1. Germline CDR1 is SNHLY and CDR2 is FYNNEI. Unmatched junction bases numbered 5, after V lost 6 bases and J lost 4 bases. The CDR3 has 13 residues. For the CDR3, the DNA is TGTGCCAGCAGATCCGACAGGGTCACTGAAGCTTTCTTT. Protein product: CASRSDRVTEAFF.

The genes are TRBV10-3 and TRBJ2-5; 10 bases agree with TRBD1. The V gene end was trimmed by 4 bases and the J gene end by 0 bases; junction bases not matched to a gene: 5. Germline V gene sequence: CDR1 ENHRY, CDR2 SYGVKD. This CDR3 spans 16 amino acids. The CDR3: CAISASGTGDQETQYF. The CDR3 nucleotides read TGTGCCATCAGTGCATCCGGGACAGGGGACCAAGAGACCCAGTACTTC.

This chain uses TRBV9 with TRBJ1-2, with TRBD1 identical over 8 bases. This CDR3 contains 15 residues. The V gene's germline CDR1 is SGDLS and CDR2 YYNGEE. V trimming: 4 bases; J trimming: 2 bases; junction bases outside the gene matches: 7. For the CDR3, the DNA is TGTGCCAGCAGCCCATCGTGGGACAGGAACTATGGCTACACCTTC. As protein: CASSPSWDRNYGYTF.

The chain employs TRBV12-3 or TRBV12-4 and TRBJ1-2; D is ambiguous. This CDR3 is 12 amino acids long. The CDR3 nucleotides are TGTGCTTGTGGCCCCGATAACTATGGCTACACCTTC. It yields the protein CACGPDNYGYTF.

Only a few counts were recorded for this clone. The V and J genes are TRBV2 and TRBJ1-2, with D hard to call. CDR1 is SNHLY and CDR2 is FYNNEI in the germline V gene. This CDR3 is built from 14 residues. V lost 0 bases to trimming and J lost 2 bases, with 7 bases between them. The CDR3: CASSEARGNYGYTF. The DNA for the CDR3 is TGTGCCAGCAGTGAAGCGCGAGGGAACTATGGCTACACCTTC. Full variable domain (rest looked up from reference TRBV2 and TRBJ1-2): EPEVTQTPSHQVTQMGQEVILRCVPISNHLYFYWYRQILGQKVEFLVSFYNNEISEKSEIFDDQFSVERPDGSNFTLKIRSTKLEDSAMYFCASSEARGNYGYTFGSGTRLTVV.

The J gene is TRBJ2-1, the V gene TRBV5-1, with 7 bases lining up with TRBD2. The CDR3 contains 15 residues. V was clipped by 2 bases and J by 6 bases; unmatched bases: 8. In germline, CDR1 is SGHRS, CDR2 YFSETQ. In DNA, the CDR3 is TGCGCCAGCAGCTTACTGACGGGAGGCGGCAATGAGCAGTTCTTC. Protein: CASSLLTGGGNEQFF.

The chain employs TRBV19 and TRBJ1-2, with D tentatively TRBD1 (5 bases). The CDR3 length is 12 residues. The germline V gene has CDR1 LNHDA and CDR2 SQIVND (reference sequence). The V end was cut by 7 bases, the J end by 4 bases, with 10 bases between. CDR3 in DNA: TGTGCCAGTAATGACAGATCCTATGGCTACACCTTC. Translation gives CASNDRSYGYTF.

V gene TRBV4-1 combines with J gene TRBJ1-6; the D gene is possibly TRBD1 (6 bases). The V end was cut by 4 bases, the J end by 3 bases, with 16 bases between. The length of the CDR3 is 17 residues. CDR1 and CDR2 (germline): MGHRA, YSYEKL. The CDR3 sequence: CASSPRQAEDYNSPLHF. The CDR3 nucleotides read TGCGCCAGCAGCCCGAGACAGGCGGAAGACTATAATTCACCCCTCCACTTT.

This clone was detected only once. The chain uses TRBV19 and TRBJ2-5; D is ambiguous. The CDR3 runs 13 residues. V shed 6 bases and J shed 2 bases, with 10 bases lying between them. The germline gives CDR1 LNHDA, CDR2 SQIVND (reference sequence). The CDR3: CASSLTRQETQYF. In DNA, the CDR3 is TGTGCCAGTAGCCTTACGAGGCAAGAGACCCAGTACTTC.

Written as DNA, the CDR3 is TGCGCCAGCAGCCAAGAGTCAGGGTATAGGCCCCAGCATTTT. Its protein product is CASSQESGYRPQHF. The rearrangement links TRBV4-1 to TRBJ1-5, with a possible D match to TRBD1 (5 bases). V lost 0 bases and J 9 bases, leaving 12 bases between the germline ends. This CDR3 comprises 14 residues. Germline V gene sequence: CDR1 MGHRA, CDR2 YSYEKL.

This chain uses TRBV6-5 with TRBJ1-6, with TRBD1 identical over 7 bases. The CDR3 totals 14 residues. After removal of 5 bases from V and 7 bases from J, the junction contained 5 bases not matched to a gene. CDR1 is MNHEY, CDR2 SVGAGI, per germline. For the CDR3, the DNA is TGTGCCAGCAGTAGCGACAGGGCCAATTCACCCCTCCACTTT. This sequence encodes CASSSDRANSPLHF.

V usage is TRBV7-2 and J usage is TRBJ1-4, with D unclear. Trimming removed 1 base at V and 3 bases at J, with 9 bases between. CDR1 is SGHTA, CDR2 FQGNSA, per germline. The CDR3 sequence is 15 residues long. The CDR3 DNA sequence: TGTGCCAGCAGCTTAGACCCCGAGGCTAATGAAAAACTGTTTTTT. This encodes CASSLDPEANEKLFF.